Presented here are 20 T cell receptor beta chains from one specimen sequenced in a study of CD8+ T cells in alopecia areata. This sample's treatment: oral pan-JAK inhibitor, 5-10 mg twice daily. Sequencing used cDNA as its template, made by extracting RNA and reverse transcribing it. Sequenced by immunoSEQ multiplex PCR; TCRdb stores in-frame clones only, minus some. The sample has about 190,000 clones, 55% to 70% seen once. The sample was CD4+ T cells sorted from blood, taken at week 4, from a patient treated with tofacitinib. Receptor source: a human donor with alopecia areata.

This clone has only a few counts. This chain links TRBV29-1 with TRBJ2-1; D ambiguous. V gave up 6 bases and J gave up 5 bases, with 11 bases separating them. The V gene's germline CDR1 is SQVTM and CDR2 ANQGSEA. The CDR3 covers 12 residues. The CDR3 is CSVHDNNNEQFF. DNA for the CDR3: TGCAGCGTACACGACAACAACAATGAGCAGTTCTTC.

Many counts were recorded for this clone. The chain links TRBV28 to TRBJ1-5; no clear D. V shed 8 bases and J shed 2 bases, with 13 bases lying between them. Germline V gene data show CDR1 as MDHEN and CDR2 as SYDVKM. The CDR3 is made up of 14 amino acids. CDR3 sequence: CASSGVTGNQPQHF. The CDR3 nucleotides are TGTGCCAGCTCCGGGGTAACCGGCAATCAGCCCCAGCATTTT.

The rearrangement links TRBV29-1 to TRBJ2-2; D remains ambiguous. CDR3 length equals 12 residues. Germline V gene data show CDR1 as SQVTM and CDR2 as ANQGSEA. Trimming removed 3 bases from V and 2 bases from J, with 4 bases in between. The CDR3 nucleotides read TGCAGCGTTGACCGAAACACCGGGGAGCTGTTTTTT. Its protein product is CSVDRNTGELFF.

This clone was observed a handful of times. This chain uses TRBV7-2 with TRBJ2-1, with TRBD2 matching 11 bases. This CDR3 is built from 15 residues. Losses at the gene ends were 6 bases for V and 1 base for J; bases not matched to a gene: 2. CDR1 SGHTA and CDR2 FQGNSA come from the germline V gene. As DNA, the CDR3 is TGTGCCAGCAGGCCTAGCGGGAGGTCCTACAATGAGCAGTTCTTC. This gives the protein CASRPSGRSYNEQFF.

This clone was counted between two and nine times. The chain uses TRBV6-6 and TRBJ2-7, with D possibly TRBD2 on 6 matching bases. V lost 6 bases and J lost 2, with 14 bases in between. Germline lookup yields CDR1 MNHNY and CDR2 SVGAGI (reference sequence). The length of the CDR3 is 14 residues. CDR3 loop: CASRLRDSTYEQYF. The CDR3 DNA reads as TGTGCCAGCAGGCTCCGGGACTCCACCTACGAGCAGTACTTC.

This clone has only a few counts. V usage is TRBV7-9 and J usage is TRBJ1-2; no clear D gene. CDR1 is SEHNR, CDR2 FQNEAQ, per germline (reference sequence). The CDR3 length is 12 residues. Trimming stripped 6 bases from V and 3 bases from J, with 8 bases between. As DNA, the CDR3 is TGTGCCAGCAGTAATGGGGACTATGGCTACACCTTC. Translating it yields CASSNGDYGYTF.

J is TRBJ2-6 and V is TRBV18; tentatively, D is TRBD1 (6 bases). Germline V gene data show CDR1 as KGHSH and CDR2 as LQKENI. Trimming shortened V by 8 bases and J by 3 bases, and 14 bases separated the two germline ends. The CDR3 totals 15 residues. CDR3 sequence (DNA): TGTGCCAGCGACAAGGGGGTTTATGGGGCCAACGTCCTGACTTTC. This gives the protein CASDKGVYGANVLTF.

The J gene is TRBJ2-5, the V gene TRBV7-9; 12 nucleotides line up with TRBD1. Trimming removed 5 bases from V and 5 bases from J; junction bases left unmatched: 9. CDR3 length: 16 residues. Germline CDR1 reads SEHNR; CDR2 reads FQNEAQ (reference sequence). CDR3 bases: TGTGCCAGCAGCATCTCGGGACAGGGGGCTGGGGAGACCCAGTACTTC. It encodes CASSISGQGAGETQYF.

The V and J genes are TRBV29-1 and TRBJ2-2; possibly TRBD1 for D (5 bases). Per the germline V gene, CDR1 is SQVTM and CDR2 is ANQGSEA. There are 14 residues in the CDR3. The V and J ends lost 4 bases and 0 bases respectively, with 9 bases between them. CDR3 nucleotides: TGCAGCGTTGGGGCAGGGTCGAACACCGGGGAGCTGTTTTTT. This codes for CSVGAGSNTGELFF.

V gene TRBV6-5 combines with J gene TRBJ1-1; D unclear. Germline V gene sequence: CDR1 MNHEY, CDR2 SVGAGI. V shed 6 bases and J shed 3 bases, with 11 bases lying between them. This CDR3 comprises 13 residues. The CDR3 region is CASRGRTDTEAFF. In nucleotides, the CDR3 is TGTGCCAGCAGAGGTCGGACGGACACTGAAGCTTTCTTT.

V and J are TRBV11-1 and TRBJ2-1; 7 bases map to TRBD2. The CDR3 extends over 14 amino acids. The V and J ends lost 5 bases and 6 bases, in that order; junction bases with no gene match: 7. CDR1 is SGHAT, CDR2 FQDESV, per germline (reference sequence). The CDR3 DNA follows: TGTGCCAGCAGCCGAGAGGGACTAACCAATGAGCAGTTCTTC. Its translation is CASSREGLTNEQFF.

This CDR3 reads CASTTNSNQPQHF. Written as DNA, the CDR3 is TGTGCCAGCACCACGAATAGCAATCAGCCCCAGCATTTT. The chain combines TRBV28 with TRBJ1-5; D gene ambiguous. The germline V and J ends were trimmed by 7 bases and 0 bases, with 7 bases remaining between them. This CDR3 is built from 13 residues. Germline values: CDR1 MDHEN, CDR2 SYDVKM.

This chain links TRBV29-1 with TRBJ2-1; unclear D gene. Between the trimmed V and J ends, which lost 4 bases and 4 bases, there was a span of 8 bases. This CDR3 contains 12 residues. In germline, CDR1 is SQVTM, CDR2 ANQGSEA. The CDR3 reads CSVAYGYNEQFF. The CDR3 bases are TGCAGCGTTGCTTACGGTTACAATGAGCAGTTCTTC.

V is TRBV18 and J is TRBJ2-6, with TRBD2 matching 8 bases. The junction had 6 bases not matched to a gene; V was cut back by 5 bases and J by 0 bases. The CDR3 has 17 residues. Germline loops: CDR1 KGHSH, CDR2 LQKENI. The CDR3 sequence: CASSSIAGSSGANVLTF. CDR3 nucleotides: TGTGCCAGCTCATCAATAGCGGGGAGCTCTGGGGCCAACGTCCTGACTTTC.

In its sample, this clone was seen a few times. The CDR3 nucleotides are TGTGCCAGCAGCCCTACAGGGGCGGGGGCCAACGTCCTGACTTTC. Residues: CASSPTGAGANVLTF. The chain links TRBV7-9 to TRBJ2-6; 7 bases agree with TRBD1. CDR1 SEHNR and CDR2 FQNEAQ come from the germline V gene (reference sequence). Trimming removed 5 bases from V and 4 bases from J; junction bases left unmatched: 5. This CDR3 has 15 amino acids.

This clone was counted between two and nine times. The genes are TRBV19 and TRBJ2-7, with TRBD2 matching over 14 bases. Trimming removed 4 bases from V and 6 bases from J; junction bases left unmatched: 5. The CDR3 runs 15 residues. The germline V gene has CDR1 LNHDA and CDR2 SQIVND (reference sequence). As DNA, the CDR3 is TGTGCCAGTAGTACGGTGGGACTAGCGGGAGTCGAGCAGTACTTC. Translation: CASSTVGLAGVEQYF.

This clone was counted only a few times. The rearrangement links TRBV2 to TRBJ2-3; weak D call: TRBD2 (6 bases). Germline lookup yields CDR1 SNHLY and CDR2 FYNNEI. Deletions cut 11 bases from V and 1 base from J, with 19 bases between. The CDR3 extends over 15 amino acids. CDR3 sequence reads: CASALERAGTDTQYF. In DNA form, the CDR3 reads TGTGCCTCCGCCCTTGAGCGGGCCGGCACAGATACGCAGTATTTT.

CDR3 in DNA: TGTGCCAGCAGGACTAGCCCGGCCTTAGAGACCCAGTACTTC. Its protein product is CASRTSPALETQYF. The chain uses TRBV2 and TRBJ2-5, with TRBD2 identical over 7 bases. Losses at the gene ends were 6 bases for V and 4 bases for J; bases not matched to a gene: 8. Germline CDR1 is SNHLY and CDR2 is FYNNEI. This CDR3 has 14 residues. The whole variable domain, filled in from reference TRBV2 and TRBJ2-5, reads EPEVTQTPSHQVTQMGQEVILRCVPISNHLYFYWYRQILGQKVEFLVSFYNNEISEKSEIFDDQFSVERPDGSNFTLKIRSTKLEDSAMYFCASRTSPALETQYFGPGTRLLVL.

This chain uses TRBV9 with TRBJ2-2; no reliable D call. Germline CDR1 SGDLS, CDR2 YYNGEE. Trimming took 3 bases from V and 1 from J, leaving 10 bases between them. The CDR3 runs to 15 residues. This chain's CDR3 is CASSGSARNTGELFF. The CDR3, as DNA: TGTGCCAGCAGCGGGAGTGCTAGGAACACCGGGGAGCTGTTTTTT.

This rearrangement joins TRBV7-3 to TRBJ2-5; D unresolved. V shed 1 base and J shed 2 bases, with 11 bases lying between them. Germline CDR1 SGHTA, CDR2 FQGTGA. CDR3 size: 15 residues. The CDR3 loop reads CASSLMGLPQETQYF. The CDR3 DNA follows: TGTGCCAGCAGCTTAATGGGTCTCCCTCAAGAGACCCAGTACTTC.